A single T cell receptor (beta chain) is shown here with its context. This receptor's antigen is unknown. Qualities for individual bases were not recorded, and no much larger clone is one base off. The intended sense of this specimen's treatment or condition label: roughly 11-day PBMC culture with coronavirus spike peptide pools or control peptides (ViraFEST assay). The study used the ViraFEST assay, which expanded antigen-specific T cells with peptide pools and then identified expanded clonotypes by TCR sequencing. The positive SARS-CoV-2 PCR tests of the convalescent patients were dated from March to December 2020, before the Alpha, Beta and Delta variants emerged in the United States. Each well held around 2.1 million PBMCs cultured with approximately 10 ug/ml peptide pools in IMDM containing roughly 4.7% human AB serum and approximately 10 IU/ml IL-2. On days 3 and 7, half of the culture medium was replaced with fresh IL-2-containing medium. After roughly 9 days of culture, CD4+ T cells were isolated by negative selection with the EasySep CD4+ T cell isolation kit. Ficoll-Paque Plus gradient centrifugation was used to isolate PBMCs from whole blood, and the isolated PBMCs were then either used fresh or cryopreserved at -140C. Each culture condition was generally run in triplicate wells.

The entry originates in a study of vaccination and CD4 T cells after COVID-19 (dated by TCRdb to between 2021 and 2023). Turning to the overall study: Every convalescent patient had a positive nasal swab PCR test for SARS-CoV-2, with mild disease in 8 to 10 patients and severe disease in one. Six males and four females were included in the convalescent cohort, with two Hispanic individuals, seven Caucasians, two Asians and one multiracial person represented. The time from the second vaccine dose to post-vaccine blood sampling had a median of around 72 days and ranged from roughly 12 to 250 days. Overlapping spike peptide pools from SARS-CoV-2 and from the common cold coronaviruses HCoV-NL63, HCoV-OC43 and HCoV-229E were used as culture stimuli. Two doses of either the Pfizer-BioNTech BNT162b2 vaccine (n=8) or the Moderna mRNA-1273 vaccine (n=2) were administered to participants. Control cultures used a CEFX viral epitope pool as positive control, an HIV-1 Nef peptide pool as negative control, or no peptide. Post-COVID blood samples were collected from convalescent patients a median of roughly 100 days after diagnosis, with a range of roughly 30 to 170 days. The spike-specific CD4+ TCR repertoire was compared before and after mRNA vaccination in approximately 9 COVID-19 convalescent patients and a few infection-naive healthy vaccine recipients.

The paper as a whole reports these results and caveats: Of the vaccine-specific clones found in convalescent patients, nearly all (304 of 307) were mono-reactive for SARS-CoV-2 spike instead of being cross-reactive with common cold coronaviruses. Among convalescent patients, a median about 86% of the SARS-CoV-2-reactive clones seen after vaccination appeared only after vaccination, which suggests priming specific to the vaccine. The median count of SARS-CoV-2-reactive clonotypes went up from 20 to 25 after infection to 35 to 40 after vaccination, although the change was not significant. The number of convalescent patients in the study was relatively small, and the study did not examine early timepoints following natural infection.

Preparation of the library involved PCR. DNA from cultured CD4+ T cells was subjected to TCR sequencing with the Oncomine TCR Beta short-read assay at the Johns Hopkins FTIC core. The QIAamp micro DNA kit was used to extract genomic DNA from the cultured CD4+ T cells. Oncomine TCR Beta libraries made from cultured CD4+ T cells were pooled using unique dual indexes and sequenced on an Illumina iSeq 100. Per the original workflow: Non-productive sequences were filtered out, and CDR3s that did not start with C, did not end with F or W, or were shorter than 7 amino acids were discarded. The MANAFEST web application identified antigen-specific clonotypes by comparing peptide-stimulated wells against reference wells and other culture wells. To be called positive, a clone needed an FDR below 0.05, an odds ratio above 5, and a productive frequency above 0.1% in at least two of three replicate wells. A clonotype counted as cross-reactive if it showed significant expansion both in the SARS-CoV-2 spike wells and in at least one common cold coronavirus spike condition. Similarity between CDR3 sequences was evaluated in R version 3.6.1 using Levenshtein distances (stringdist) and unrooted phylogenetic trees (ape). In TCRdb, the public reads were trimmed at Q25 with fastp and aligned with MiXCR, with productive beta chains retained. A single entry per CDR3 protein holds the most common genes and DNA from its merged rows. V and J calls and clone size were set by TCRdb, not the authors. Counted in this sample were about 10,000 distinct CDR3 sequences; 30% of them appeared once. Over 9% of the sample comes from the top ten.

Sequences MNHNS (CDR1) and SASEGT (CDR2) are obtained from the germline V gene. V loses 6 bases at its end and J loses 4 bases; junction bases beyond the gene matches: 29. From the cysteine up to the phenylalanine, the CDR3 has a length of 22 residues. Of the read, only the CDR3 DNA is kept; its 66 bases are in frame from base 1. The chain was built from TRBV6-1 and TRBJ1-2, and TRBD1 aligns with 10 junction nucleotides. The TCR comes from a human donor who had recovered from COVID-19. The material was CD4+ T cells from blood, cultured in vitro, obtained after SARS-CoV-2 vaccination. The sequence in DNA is TGTGCCAGCAGAGCCTCTCACCGGGACAGGGGAAGGCGTTGGTTCTCCGGCTATGGCTACACCTTC. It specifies CASRASHRDRGRRWFSGYGYTF.